This T cell receptor (beta chain) derives from a study of cytomegalovirus exposure and HLA in healthy donors. Findings and limits, study-wide: Data from an earlier analysis indicated that most TCR beta V segments were productive either about 90% or about 30% of the time. Looking again later, the authors saw that most CMV-associated TCR beta chains seemed HLA-restricted. A likely sequencing artifact accounted for one observed cluster of highly shared sequence variants.

To note about this clone: No antigen is known for it.

Germline loops: CDR1 LNHDA, CDR2 SQIVND (reference sequence). V was trimmed by 3 bases and J by 14 bases, leaving 14 bases between them. The CDR3 is 12 amino acids. The primer mix had 60 Vbeta and 13 Jbeta primers. Libraries were prepared by immunoSEQ multiplex PCR; TCRdb keeps only in-frame clonotypes and omits some of them. The table lists roughly 170,000 clones, around 82% of them singletons. This receptor was taken from a male donor in good health and CMV-seronegative. The V gene is TRBV19, the J gene TRBJ1-3; D is unresolved. The specimen was PBMCs. The CDR3 nucleotides read TGTGCCAGTAGTATCCACAGCAGTCTCGTATATTTT. Its translation is CASSIHSSLVYF.